Listed below are T cell receptor beta chains from one sample, sequenced in a study of blood T cell repertoires in COVID-19. The table came from immunoSEQ multiplex PCR; TCRdb's copy has only in-frame clones and leaves some out. This sample yields more than 250,000 clones, of which approximately 80% are seen a single time; approximately 9% belongs to the top ten. Sequenced: peripheral blood. The receptors were sampled from a human donor in a cohort sampled during active COVID-19. Each CDR3 is given with its conserved first and last residue. D genes are given only for firm matches. Clone size is shown for a subset of rows, as once, few, many or a class of expanded clone.

.	TRBD2	TRBV6-1	TRBJ2-7	CASSEALAGPHSYEQYF	TGTGCCAGCAGTGAAGCACTAGCGGGCCCACACTCCTACGAGCAGTACTTC
.	.	TRBV6-1	TRBJ1-3	CASSDPGRDSGNTIYF	TGTGCCAGCAGTGACCCAGGGCGTGACTCTGGAAACACCATATATTTT
.	TRBD2	TRBV9	TRBJ2-3	CASSVVLRGAGDTQYF	TGTGCCAGCAGCGTAGTCTTGCGGGGGGCCGGAGATACGCAGTATTTT
.	TRBD1	TRBV5-6	TRBJ1-2	CASSFVQGAPYGYTF	TGTGCCAGCAGCTTTGTACAGGGGGCTCCCTATGGCTACACCTTC
.	.	TRBV2	TRBJ2-3	CASSNRVLADTQYF	TGTGCCAGCAGTAACAGGGTCTTAGCAGATACGCAGTATTTT
.	.	TRBV18	TRBJ1-1	CASSPYAQGGTEAFF	TGTGCCAGCTCACCATATGCACAGGGCGGCACTGAAGCTTTCTTT
.	TRBD1	TRBV28	TRBJ2-7	CASRVPGTGASYEQYF	TGTGCCAGCAGAGTGCCCGGGACAGGGGCCTCCTACGAGCAGTACTTC
.	.	TRBV24-1	TRBJ2-1	CATGAGNEQFF	TGTGCCACCGGCGCAGGTAATGAGCAGTTCTTC
.	.	TRBV1	TRBJ2-7	CTSSQGASGTGTGSESYEQYF	TGCACCAGCAGCCAAGGCGCTTCCGGGACAGGGACCGGATCGGAGTCCTACGAGCAGTACTTC
.	.	TRBV7-9	TRBJ2-1	CASSQGNNEQFF	TGTGCCAGCAGTCAGGGAAACAATGAGCAGTTCTTC
.	.	TRBV7-9	TRBJ2-7	CASSFFRSGGHYEQYF	TGTGCCAGCAGCTTTTTTAGGTCCGGAGGCCACTACGAGCAGTACTTC
.	.	TRBV3-1/TRBV3-2	TRBJ2-3	CASSRTGSQGDTQYF	TGTGCCAGCAGCCGCACGGGCTCGCAGGGAGATACGCAGTATTTT
.	.	TRBV19	TRBJ1-1	CASSIAQTNTEAFF	TGTGCCAGTAGTATAGCACAGACGAACACTGAAGCTTTCTTT
.	.	TRBV28	TRBJ2-6	CASSTESSGANVLTF	TGTGCCAGCAGTACAGAAAGCTCTGGGGCCAACGTCCTGACTTTC
.	.	TRBV6-2/TRBV6-3	TRBJ1-1	CASSSYKNTEAFF	TGTGCCAGCAGTTCGTACAAAAACACTGAAGCTTTCTTT
.	.	TRBV7-9	TRBJ1-5	CASSLGTGQPQHF	TGTGCCAGCAGCTTAGGAACGGGTCAGCCCCAGCATTTT
.	TRBD1	TRBV3-1/TRBV3-2	TRBJ1-3	CASSHLQGAGNTIYF	TGTGCCAGCAGCCACCTTCAGGGGGCTGGAAACACCATATATTTT
few	TRBD2	TRBV7-2	TRBJ2-3	CASSLGAGFTDTQYF	TGTGCCAGCAGCTTGGGAGCGGGGTTCACAGATACGCAGTATTTT